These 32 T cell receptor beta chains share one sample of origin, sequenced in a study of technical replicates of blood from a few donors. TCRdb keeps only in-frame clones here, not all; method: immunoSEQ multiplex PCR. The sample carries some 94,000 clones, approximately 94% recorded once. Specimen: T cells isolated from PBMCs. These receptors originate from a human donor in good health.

The DNA of the CDR3 is TGTGCCAGCAGCCAAGATCCCTGGGTGACTAGTAGCTACGAGCAGTACTTC. Amino acid sequence: CASSQDPWVTSSYEQYF. The chain recombines TRBV14 with TRBJ2-7, with D possibly being TRBD2 (6 bases). Trimming stripped 0 bases from V and 3 bases from J, with 18 bases between. This CDR3 has 17 amino acids. In germline, CDR1 is SGHDN, CDR2 FVKESK.

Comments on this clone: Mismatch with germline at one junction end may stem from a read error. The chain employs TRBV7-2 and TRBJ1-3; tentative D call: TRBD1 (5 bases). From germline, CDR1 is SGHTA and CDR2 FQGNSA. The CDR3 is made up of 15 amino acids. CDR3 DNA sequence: TGTGCCAGCACCTTATTCGGGGGGGACGGAAACACCATATATTTT. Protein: CASTLFGGDGNTIYF.

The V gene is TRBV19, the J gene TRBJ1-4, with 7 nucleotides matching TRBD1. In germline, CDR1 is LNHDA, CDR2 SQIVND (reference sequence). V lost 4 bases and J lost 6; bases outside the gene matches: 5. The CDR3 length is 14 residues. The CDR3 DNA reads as TGTGCCAGTAGTAAACAGGGGACTCATGAAAAACTGTTTTTT. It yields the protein CASSKQGTHEKLFF.

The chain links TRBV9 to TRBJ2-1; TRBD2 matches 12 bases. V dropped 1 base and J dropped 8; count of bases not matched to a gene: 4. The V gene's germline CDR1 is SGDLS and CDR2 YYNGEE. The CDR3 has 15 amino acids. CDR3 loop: CASSVLAGGADEQFF. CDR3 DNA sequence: TGTGCCAGCAGCGTACTAGCGGGAGGGGCCGATGAGCAGTTCTTC.

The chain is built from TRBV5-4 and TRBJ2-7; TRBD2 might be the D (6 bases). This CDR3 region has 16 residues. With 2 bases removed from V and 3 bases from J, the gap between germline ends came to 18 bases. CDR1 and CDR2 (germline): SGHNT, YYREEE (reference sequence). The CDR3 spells CASSLIGSGRGYEQYF. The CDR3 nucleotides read TGTGCCAGCAGCTTAATCGGTAGCGGTCGAGGCTACGAGCAGTACTTC.

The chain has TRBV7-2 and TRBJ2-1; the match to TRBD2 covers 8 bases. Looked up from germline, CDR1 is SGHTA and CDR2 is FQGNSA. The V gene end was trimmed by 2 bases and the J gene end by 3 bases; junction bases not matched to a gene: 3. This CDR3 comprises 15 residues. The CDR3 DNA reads TGTGCCAGCAGCTTATCGGGGGGGCTCTACAATGAGCAGTTCTTC. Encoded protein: CASSLSGGLYNEQFF.

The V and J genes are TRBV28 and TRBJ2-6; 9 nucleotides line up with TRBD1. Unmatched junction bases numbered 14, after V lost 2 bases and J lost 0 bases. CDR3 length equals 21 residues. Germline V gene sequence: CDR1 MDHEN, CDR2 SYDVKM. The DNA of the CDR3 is TGTGCCAGCAGTTTACGTAGGGACAGGGAAGAGGGGAGCTCTGGGGCCAACGTCCTGACTTTC. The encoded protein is CASSLRRDREEGSSGANVLTF.

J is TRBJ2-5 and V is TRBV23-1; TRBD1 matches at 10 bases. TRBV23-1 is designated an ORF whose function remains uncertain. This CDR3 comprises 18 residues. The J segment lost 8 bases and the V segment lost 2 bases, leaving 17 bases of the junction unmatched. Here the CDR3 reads CASSQREDRGSPFITQYF. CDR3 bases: TGCGCCAGCAGTCAAAGGGAGGACAGGGGGTCCCCGTTTATCACCCAGTACTTC.

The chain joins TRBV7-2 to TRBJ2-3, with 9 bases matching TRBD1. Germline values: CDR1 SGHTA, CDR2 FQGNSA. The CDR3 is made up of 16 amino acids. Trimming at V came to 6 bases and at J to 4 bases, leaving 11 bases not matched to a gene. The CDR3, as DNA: TGTGCCAGCAGATTACAGGGGGCGCACGGCCCAGATACGCAGTATTTT. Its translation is CASRLQGAHGPDTQYF.

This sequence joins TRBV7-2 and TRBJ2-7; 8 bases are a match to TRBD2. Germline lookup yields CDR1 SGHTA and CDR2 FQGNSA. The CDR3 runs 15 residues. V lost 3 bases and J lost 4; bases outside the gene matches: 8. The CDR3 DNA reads TGTGCCAGCAGCTTCGCTAGCGGGCCGGTATACGAGCAGTACTTC. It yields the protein CASSFASGPVYEQYF.

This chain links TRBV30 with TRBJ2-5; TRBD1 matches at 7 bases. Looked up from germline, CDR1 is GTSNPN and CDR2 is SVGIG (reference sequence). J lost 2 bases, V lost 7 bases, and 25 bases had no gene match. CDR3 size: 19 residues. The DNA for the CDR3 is TGTGCCTCTCCCCGGGGTAGGGGGCTTTCGCGGAAATTACAAGAGACCCAGTACTTC. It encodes CASPRGRGLSRKLQETQYF.

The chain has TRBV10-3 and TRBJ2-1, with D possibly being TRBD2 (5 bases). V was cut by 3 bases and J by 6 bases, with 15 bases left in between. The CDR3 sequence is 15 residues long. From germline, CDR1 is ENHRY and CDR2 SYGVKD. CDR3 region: CAISDRGINSNEQFF. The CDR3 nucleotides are TGTGCCATCAGTGATCGAGGGATAAACTCCAATGAGCAGTTCTTC.

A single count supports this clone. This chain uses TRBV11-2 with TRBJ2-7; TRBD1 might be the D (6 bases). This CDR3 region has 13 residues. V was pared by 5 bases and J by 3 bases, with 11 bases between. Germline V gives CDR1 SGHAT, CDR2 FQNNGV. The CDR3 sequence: CASSPGHFYEQYF. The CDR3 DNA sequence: TGTGCCAGCAGCCCGGGACATTTCTACGAGCAGTACTTC.

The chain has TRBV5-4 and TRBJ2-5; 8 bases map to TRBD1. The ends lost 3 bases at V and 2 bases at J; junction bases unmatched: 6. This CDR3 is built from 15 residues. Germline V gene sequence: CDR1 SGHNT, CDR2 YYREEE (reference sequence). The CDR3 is CASSSGQGGQETQYF. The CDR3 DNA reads TGTGCCAGCAGCTCCGGACAGGGAGGTCAAGAGACCCAGTACTTC.

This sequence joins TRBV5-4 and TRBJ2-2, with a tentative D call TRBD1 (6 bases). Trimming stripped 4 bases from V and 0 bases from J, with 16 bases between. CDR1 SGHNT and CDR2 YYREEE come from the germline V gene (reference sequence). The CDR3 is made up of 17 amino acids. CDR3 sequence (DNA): TGTGCCAGCAGCGGGGGCGACATAACCGCGAACACCGGGGAGCTGTTTTTT. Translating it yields CASSGGDITANTGELFF.

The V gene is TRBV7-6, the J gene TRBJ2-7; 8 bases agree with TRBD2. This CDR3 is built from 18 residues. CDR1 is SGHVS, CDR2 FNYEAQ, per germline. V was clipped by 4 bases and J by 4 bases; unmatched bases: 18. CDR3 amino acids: CASSSIIPTSTSGYEQYF. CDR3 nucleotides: TGTGCCAGCAGCTCTATTATCCCTACCAGCACTAGCGGTTACGAGCAGTACTTC. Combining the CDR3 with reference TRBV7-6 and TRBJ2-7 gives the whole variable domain GAGVSQSPRYKVTKRGQDVALRCDPISGHVSLYWYRQALGQGPEFLTYFNYEAQQDKSGLPNDRFSAERPEGSISTLTIQRTEQRDSAMYRCASSSIIPTSTSGYEQYFGPGTRLTVT.

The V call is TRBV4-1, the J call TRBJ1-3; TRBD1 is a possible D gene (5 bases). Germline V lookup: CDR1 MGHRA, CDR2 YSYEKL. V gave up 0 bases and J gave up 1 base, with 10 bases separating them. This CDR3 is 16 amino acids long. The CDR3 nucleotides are TGCGCCAGCAGCCAAGATCAGGGTTTATCTGGAAACACCATATATTTT. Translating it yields CASSQDQGLSGNTIYF.

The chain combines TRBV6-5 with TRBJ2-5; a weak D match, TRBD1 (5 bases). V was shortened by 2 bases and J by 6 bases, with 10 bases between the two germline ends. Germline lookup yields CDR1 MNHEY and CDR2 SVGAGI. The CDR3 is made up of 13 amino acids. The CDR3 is CASSYPGMKTQYF. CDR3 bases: TGTGCCAGCAGTTACCCAGGGATGAAGACCCAGTACTTC.

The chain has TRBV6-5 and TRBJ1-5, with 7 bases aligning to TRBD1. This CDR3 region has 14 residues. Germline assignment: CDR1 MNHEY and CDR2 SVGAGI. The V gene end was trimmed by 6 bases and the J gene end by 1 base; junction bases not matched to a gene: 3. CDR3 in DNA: TGTGCCAGCAGCGAGGGACAGAGCAATCAGCCCCAGCATTTT. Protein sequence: CASSEGQSNQPQHF.

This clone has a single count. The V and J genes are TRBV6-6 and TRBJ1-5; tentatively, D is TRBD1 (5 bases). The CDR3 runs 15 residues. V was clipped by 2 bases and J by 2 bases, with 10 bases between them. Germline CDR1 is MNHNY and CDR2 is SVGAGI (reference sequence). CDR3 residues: CASSYPGNGNQPQHF. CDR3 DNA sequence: TGTGCCAGCAGTTACCCAGGGAACGGCAATCAGCCCCAGCATTTT.

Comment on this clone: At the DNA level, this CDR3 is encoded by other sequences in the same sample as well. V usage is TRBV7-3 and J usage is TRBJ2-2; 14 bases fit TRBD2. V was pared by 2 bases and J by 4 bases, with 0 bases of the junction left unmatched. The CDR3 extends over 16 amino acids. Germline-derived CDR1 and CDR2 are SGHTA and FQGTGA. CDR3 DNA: TGTGCCAGCAGCTTAGGACTAGCGGGAGGCACCGGGGAGCTGTTTTTT. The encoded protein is CASSLGLAGGTGELFF.

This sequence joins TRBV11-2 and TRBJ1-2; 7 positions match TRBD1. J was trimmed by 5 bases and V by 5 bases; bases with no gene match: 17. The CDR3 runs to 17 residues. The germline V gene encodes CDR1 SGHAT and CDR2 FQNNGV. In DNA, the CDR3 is TGTGCCAGCAGCGATGGGGTACAGGGGATTCTTCGGTATGGCTACACCTTC. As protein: CASSDGVQGILRYGYTF. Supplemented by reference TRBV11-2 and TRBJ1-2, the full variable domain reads EAGVAQSPRYKIIEKRQSVAFWCNPISGHATLYWYQQILGQGPKLLIQFQNNGVVDDSQLPKDRFSAERLKGVDSTLKIQPAKLEDSAVYLCASSDGVQGILRYGYTFGSGTRLTVV.

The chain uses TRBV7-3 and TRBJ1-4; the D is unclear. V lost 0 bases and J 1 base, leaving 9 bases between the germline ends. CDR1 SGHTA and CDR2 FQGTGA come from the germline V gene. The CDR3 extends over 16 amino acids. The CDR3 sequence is CASSLTGAGTNEKLFF. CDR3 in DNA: TGTGCCAGCAGCTTAACGGGCGCGGGAACTAATGAAAAACTGTTTTTT.

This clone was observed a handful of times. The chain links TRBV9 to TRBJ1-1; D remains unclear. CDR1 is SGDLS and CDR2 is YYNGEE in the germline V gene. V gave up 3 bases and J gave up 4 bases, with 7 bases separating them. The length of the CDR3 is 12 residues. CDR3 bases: TGTGCCAGCAGCGACCTCGGCACTGAAGCTTTCTTT. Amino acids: CASSDLGTEAFF.

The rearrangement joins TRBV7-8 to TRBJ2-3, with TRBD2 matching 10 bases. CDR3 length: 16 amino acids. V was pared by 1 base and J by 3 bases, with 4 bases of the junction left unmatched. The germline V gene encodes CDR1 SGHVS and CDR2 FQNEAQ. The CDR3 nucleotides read TGTGCCAGCAGCTTAGGTACTAGCGGGATTACAGATACGCAGTATTTT. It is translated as CASSLGTSGITDTQYF.

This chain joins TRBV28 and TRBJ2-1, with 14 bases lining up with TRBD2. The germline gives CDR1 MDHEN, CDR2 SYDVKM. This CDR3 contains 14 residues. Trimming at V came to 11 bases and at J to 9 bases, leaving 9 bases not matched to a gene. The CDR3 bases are TGTGCCGGTCGACTAGCGGGAGGGGGAAGTGAGCAGTTCTTC. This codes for CAGRLAGGGSEQFF.

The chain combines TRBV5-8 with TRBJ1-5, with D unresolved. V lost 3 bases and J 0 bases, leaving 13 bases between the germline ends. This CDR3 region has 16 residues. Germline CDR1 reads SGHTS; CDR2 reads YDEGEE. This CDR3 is CASSSTIDYSNQPQHF. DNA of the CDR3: TGTGCCAGCAGCTCCACTATAGATTATAGCAATCAGCCCCAGCATTTT.

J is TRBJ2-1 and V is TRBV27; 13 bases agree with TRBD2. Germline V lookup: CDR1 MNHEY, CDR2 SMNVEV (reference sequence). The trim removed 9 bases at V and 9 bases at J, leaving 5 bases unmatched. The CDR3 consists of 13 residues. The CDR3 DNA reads TGTGCCAGTAGACTAGCGGGAGGCGGTGAGCAGTTCTTC. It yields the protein CASRLAGGGEQFF.

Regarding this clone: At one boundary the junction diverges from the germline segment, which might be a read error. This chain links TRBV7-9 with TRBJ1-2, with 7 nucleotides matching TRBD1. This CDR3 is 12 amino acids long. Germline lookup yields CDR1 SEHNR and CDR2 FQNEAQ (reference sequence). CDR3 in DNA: TGTGCCAGCAGCCTCGAGGGGGCCCCTCTAGGCTTC. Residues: CASSLEGAPLGF.

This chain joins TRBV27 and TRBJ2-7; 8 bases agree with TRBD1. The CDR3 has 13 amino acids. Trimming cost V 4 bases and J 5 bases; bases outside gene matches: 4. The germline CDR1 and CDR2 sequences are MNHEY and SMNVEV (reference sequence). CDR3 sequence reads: CASSWTGSHEQYF. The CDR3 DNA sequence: TGTGCCAGCAGTTGGACAGGGTCCCACGAGCAGTACTTC.

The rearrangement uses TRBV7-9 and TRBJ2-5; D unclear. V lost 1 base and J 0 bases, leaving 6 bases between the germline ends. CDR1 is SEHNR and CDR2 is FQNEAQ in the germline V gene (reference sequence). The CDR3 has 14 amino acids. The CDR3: CASSLGQDQETQYF. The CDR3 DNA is TGTGCCAGCAGCTTAGGGCAGGACCAAGAGACCCAGTACTTC.

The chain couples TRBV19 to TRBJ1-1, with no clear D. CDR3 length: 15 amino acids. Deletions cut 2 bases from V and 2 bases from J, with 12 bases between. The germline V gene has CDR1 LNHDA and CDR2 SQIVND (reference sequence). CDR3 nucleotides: TGTGCCAGTAGTATAATCGAGGGCAGAAACACTGAAGCTTTCTTT. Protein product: CASSIIEGRNTEAFF.